This TCR beta chain was recorded in a study of CD8 T cells in Susac syndrome. Peripheral blood CD8+ and CD4+ T cells were profiled by TCR beta sequencing. The CDR3 has 16 amino acids. V lost 3 bases, J lost 0 bases, and 12 bases lay in between. Germline CDR1 and CDR2: MGHRA and YSYEKL. Random hexamers served to reverse transcribe about 0.5 to 1 ug RNA. From the immunoSEQ multiplex PCR reads, TCRdb called clonotypes with MiXCR, one entry per CDR3 protein. The sample yields approximately 160,000 distinct CDR3 sequences, roughly 92% seen once. Material: CD4+ T cells from PBMCs. The rearrangement links TRBV4-1 to TRBJ2-1; D not certain. This receptor was identified in a human donor with multiple sclerosis. In DNA, the CDR3 is TGCGCCAGCAGCCACCACGCAAGGCGCTCCTACAATGAGCAGTTCTTC. As protein: CASSHHARRSYNEQFF.